The clone carrying this TCR beta chain was counted between two and nine times. The record originates from a study of regulatory T cells in long-lasting Graves disease. The authors built TCR beta libraries using iRepertoire HTBI primers and Arm-PCR of CDR3 regions. In TCRdb, the multiplex PCR reads were re-called with MiXCR into one record per CDR3 protein. The sample contains under 300,000 distinct CDR3 sequences, more than 15% of which appear only once. The germline CDR1 and CDR2 sequences are MGHDK and SYGVNS. Trimming removed 3 bases from V and 6 bases from J, with 12 bases in between. The CDR3 contains 15 residues. As to time point: newly diagnosed GD, antithyroid drugs for less than 3 months. PBMCs were the source of the RNA used for TCR sequencing. The authors drew patients from an endocrinology department in Xi'an, China. The same sample was also studied in work on T cells in Graves' hyperthyroidism and ophthalmopathy.

This TCR derives from a woman aged 30 to 39 with Graves disease. V is TRBV25-1 and J is TRBJ1-6, with no clear D. This specimen was peripheral blood mononuclear cells (PBMCs), taken at new diagnosis, from a patient treated with antithyroid drugs. DNA of the CDR3: TGTGCCAGCAGTGATTCGGTTATGGGTAATTCACCCCTCCACTTT. Protein sequence: CASSDSVMGNSPLHF.